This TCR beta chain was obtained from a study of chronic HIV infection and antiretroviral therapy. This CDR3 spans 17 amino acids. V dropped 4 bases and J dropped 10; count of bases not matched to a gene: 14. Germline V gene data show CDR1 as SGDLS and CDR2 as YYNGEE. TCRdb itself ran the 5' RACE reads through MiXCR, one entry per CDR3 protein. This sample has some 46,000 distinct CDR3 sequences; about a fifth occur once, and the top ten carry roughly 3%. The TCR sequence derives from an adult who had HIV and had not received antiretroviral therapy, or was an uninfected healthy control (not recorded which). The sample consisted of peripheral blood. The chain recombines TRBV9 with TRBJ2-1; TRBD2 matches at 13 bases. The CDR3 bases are TGTGCCAGCAGCCCCCAGGGGGGGACTAGCGGGGACGGGGAGCAGTTCTTC. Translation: CASSPQGGTSGDGEQFF.